The 16 T cell receptor beta chains reported below all come from one sample, sequenced in a study of CD8+ T cells in alopecia areata. Isolated RNA was reverse transcribed into cDNA used as the sequencing template. The method was immunoSEQ multiplex PCR; TCRdb's version includes in-frame clones alone and lacks a portion of them. The repertoire includes some 150,000 clones, more than 55% of them detected once, and roughly a third sits in the top ten. The sequenced material came from CD8+ T cells sorted from blood. Every receptor here comes from a human donor in good health.

The rearrangement uses TRBV6-5 and TRBJ2-7, with a weak D call TRBD1 (5 bases). Per germline, CDR1 MNHEY and CDR2 SVGAGI. Trimming removed 0 bases from V and 5 bases from J, with 14 bases in between. This CDR3 is built from 15 residues. The CDR3 nucleotides are TGTGCCAGCAGTTACTCGATCAGGGTTGGCGACGAGCAGTACTTC. Protein: CASSYSIRVGDEQYF.

The V call is TRBV19, the J call TRBJ2-2, with D unclear. The CDR3 has 13 amino acids. From germline, CDR1 is LNHDA and CDR2 SQIVND (reference sequence). Trimming cost V 5 bases and J 3 bases, with 7 bases left between them. CDR3 region: CASSGQYTGELFF. The CDR3 region has the DNA TGTGCCAGTAGTGGGCAGTACACCGGGGAGCTGTTTTTT.

V is TRBV4-1 and J is TRBJ1-2; no reliable D call. The CDR3 contains 15 residues. CDR1 is MGHRA, CDR2 YSYEKL, per germline. Trimming removed 0 bases at V and 3 bases at J, with 11 bases between. DNA of the CDR3: TGCGCCAGCAGCCAAGATCGTAGCAGTTACTATGGCTACACCTTC. Protein: CASSQDRSSYYGYTF.

The chain carries TRBV28 and TRBJ2-1; a possible D gene is TRBD1 (5 bases). Germline lookup yields CDR1 MDHEN and CDR2 SYDVKM. CDR3 length: 12 amino acids. V shed 5 bases and J shed 5 bases, with 7 bases lying between them. The CDR3 region has the DNA TGTGCCAGCAGTCTCAGGGACAATGAGCAGTTCTTC. Its protein is CASSLRDNEQFF.

The CDR3 DNA reads as TGCGCCAGCAGCCTCTTGGGGGGAAACACTGAAGCTTTCTTT. It codes for CASSLLGGNTEAFF. V and J are TRBV5-1 and TRBJ1-1; D possibly corresponds to TRBD1 (5 bases). Germline lookup yields CDR1 SGHRS and CDR2 YFSETQ. The CDR3 is 14 amino acids. The germline V and J ends were trimmed by 4 bases and 2 bases, with 12 bases remaining between them.

Details on this clone: This sample includes further DNA sequences coding for the same CDR3. The chain recombines TRBV4-1 with TRBJ2-7; 8 nucleotides line up with TRBD1. Losses at the gene ends were 1 base for V and 4 bases for J; bases not matched to a gene: 6. This CDR3 has 15 amino acids. Germline V lookup: CDR1 MGHRA, CDR2 YSYEKL. CDR3: CASSQARQGSYEQYF. The CDR3, as DNA: TGCGCCAGCAGCCAAGCAAGACAGGGGTCGTACGAGCAGTACTTC.

This chain links TRBV29-1 with TRBJ1-1, with 8 nucleotides matching TRBD1. CDR1 and CDR2 (germline): SQVTM, ANQGSEA. V was pared by 4 bases and J by 9 bases, with 10 bases of the junction left unmatched. The CDR3 runs to 13 residues. The CDR3 DNA reads TGCAGCGTTGCCCGGGACAGGCCAGAAAAAGCTTTCTTT. Translating gives CSVARDRPEKAFF.

The rearrangement joins TRBV13 to TRBJ2-7; D unclear. The CDR3 contains 12 residues. Germline-derived CDR1 and CDR2 are PRHDT and FYEKMQ (reference sequence). V was pared by 5 bases and J by 7 bases, with 12 bases between. The CDR3 bases are TGTGCCAGCAGCCTCAGACCCAAGGAGCAGTACTTC. Translating it yields CASSLRPKEQYF.

The chain couples TRBV12-5 to TRBJ1-1; 8 positions agree with TRBD1. CDR3 length equals 15 residues. Unmatched junction bases numbered 4, after V lost 0 bases and J lost 4 bases. From germline, CDR1 is LGHNT and CDR2 FRNRAP. Here the CDR3 reads CASGLVGTGFTEAFF. The CDR3 DNA reads TGTGCTAGTGGTTTGGTGGGGACAGGCTTCACTGAAGCTTTCTTT.

This clone was seen more than once but under ten times. Other DNA sequences in this sample translate to the same CDR3. The rearrangement uses TRBV11-2 and TRBJ1-2; D is unresolved. Germline CDR1 and CDR2: SGHAT and FQNNGV. V lost 1 base to trimming and J lost 6 bases, with 3 bases between them. The CDR3 is made up of 11 amino acids. The CDR3 nucleotides read TGTGCCAGCAGCTTAGGGGATGGCTACACCTTC. It yields the protein CASSLGDGYTF.

This clone was picked up a small number of times. Within the sample, other DNA sequences also encode this same CDR3. The chain links TRBV6-5 to TRBJ2-2; D is uncertain. V lost 0 bases to trimming and J lost 2 bases, with 1 base between them. The germline V gene encodes CDR1 MNHEY and CDR2 SVGAGI. CDR3 length: 13 amino acids. CDR3 loop: CASSYSNTGELFF. The CDR3 DNA reads TGTGCCAGCAGTTACTCCAACACCGGGGAGCTGTTTTTT.

This sequence joins TRBV7-2 and TRBJ1-1; TRBD1 is a possible D gene (6 bases). CDR3 length: 11 residues. Trimming stripped 5 bases from V and 5 bases from J, with 6 bases between. Germline CDR1 reads SGHTA; CDR2 reads FQGNSA. The CDR3 nucleotides read TGTGCCAGCAGCAGGGGGACTGAAGCTTTCTTT. Translating gives CASSRGTEAFF.

The DNA of the CDR3 is TGTGCCAGCAGGGACGGACATGGCGCAGATACGCAGTATTTT. This sequence encodes CASRDGHGADTQYF. The genes are TRBV7-3 and TRBJ2-3, with D perhaps TRBD1 (5 bases). The V end lost 6 bases, the J end lost 4 bases, and 14 bases lay between the germline ends. Germline CDR1 SGHTA, CDR2 FQGTGA. The CDR3 totals 14 residues.

In DNA, the CDR3 is TGTGCCAGCAGCTCAGCATCAGGGGCCCCTACCTACGAGCAGTACTTC. Protein: CASSSASGAPTYEQYF. The rearrangement joins TRBV7-8 to TRBJ2-7, with a tentative D call TRBD1 (6 bases). Deletions cut 4 bases from V and 2 bases from J, with 18 bases between. CDR1 and CDR2 (germline): SGHVS, FQNEAQ. The CDR3 is made up of 16 amino acids.

In its sample, this clone was seen many times. The rearrangement joins TRBV28 to TRBJ2-3, with D perhaps matching TRBD1 (6 bases). The germline V and J ends were trimmed by 1 base and 5 bases, with 19 bases remaining between them. Germline assignment: CDR1 MDHEN and CDR2 SYDVKM. CDR3 length equals 17 residues. The CDR3 DNA sequence: TGTGCCAGCAGTTTATCCACAACTGAGGGGGAAGGAGATACGCAGTATTTT. As protein: CASSLSTTEGEGDTQYF.

The chain is built from TRBV10-3 and TRBJ2-7, with 7 positions matching TRBD2. The CDR3 totals 14 residues. J gave up 3 bases and V 2 bases, and 4 bases lay outside the gene matches. Germline V gene lookup returns CDR1 ENHRY and CDR2 SYGVKD. In nucleotides, the CDR3 is TGTGCCATCAGTGAGACCGGGACTAACTACGAGCAGTACTTC. Protein: CAISETGTNYEQYF.